The 26 T cell receptor beta chains in this list originate from one sample, sequenced in a study of cytomegalovirus exposure and HLA in healthy donors. PCR involved 60 Vbeta and 13 Jbeta primers. Repertoires were generated with immunoSEQ multiplex PCR, while TCRdb's copy carries only in-frame clones and drops some. The table records about 200,000 clones, 60% to 80% of them present only once. Source material: PBMCs. These receptor sequences come from a male donor in good health and CMV-seronegative.

This chain links TRBV7-9 with TRBJ1-1; D remains unclear. Per the germline V gene, CDR1 is SEHNR and CDR2 is FQNEAQ (reference sequence). The CDR3 contains 12 residues. The V end was cut by 0 bases, the J end by 6 bases, with 5 bases between. The CDR3 reads CASSLAAAEAFF. In DNA, the CDR3 is TGTGCCAGCAGCTTAGCGGCAGCTGAAGCTTTCTTT.

This clone has only a few counts. This chain uses TRBV6-5 with TRBJ1-2; 10 bases are a match to TRBD1. Unmatched junction bases numbered 9, after V lost 5 bases and J lost 6 bases. The V gene's germline CDR1 is MNHEY and CDR2 SVGAGI. The CDR3 extends over 15 amino acids. The CDR3 sequence is CASSRRQGAEDGYTF. DNA for the CDR3: TGTGCCAGCAGTCGCCGACAGGGGGCGGAAGATGGCTACACCTTC.

Worth noting for this clone: The junction and the germline gene differ at one end; a read error may be behind it. The V and J genes are TRBV7-9 and TRBJ2-7; possibly TRBD1 for D (5 bases). Germline lookup yields CDR1 SEHNR and CDR2 FQNEAQ (reference sequence). There are 14 residues in the CDR3. CDR3 coding DNA: TGTTCCAGCAACTCCCCCCAGGGAAAGGACGAGCAGTACTTC. Translation: CSSNSPQGKDEQYF.

V and J are TRBV19 and TRBJ1-5, with D perhaps matching TRBD1 (5 bases). This CDR3 contains 15 residues. The V gene lost 5 bases and the J gene lost 0 bases, with 11 bases spanning the gap. CDR1 is LNHDA and CDR2 is SQIVND in the germline V gene (reference sequence). The CDR3 DNA reads as TGTGCCAGTAGTTCGACAGCTTATAGCAATCAGCCCCAGCATTTT. The encoded protein is CASSSTAYSNQPQHF.

This clone has just a few counts. This rearrangement joins TRBV5-4 to TRBJ2-7; D gene ambiguous. Germline V gives CDR1 SGHNT, CDR2 YYREEE (reference sequence). Trimming pared 1 base from V and 5 bases from J, leaving 7 bases between. This CDR3 spans 12 amino acids. The chain's CDR3 is CASSLPGNEQYF. Here the CDR3 DNA reads TGTGCCAGCAGCTTGCCAGGAAACGAGCAGTACTTC.

V and J are TRBV5-1 and TRBJ1-6; 8 nucleotides match TRBD1. Trimming cost V 3 bases and J 7 bases; bases outside gene matches: 3. The CDR3 spans 14 residues. The germline CDR1 and CDR2 sequences are SGHRS and YFSETQ. CDR3 nucleotide sequence: TGCGCCAGCAGCTCACAGGGGGGGAATTCACCCCTCCACTTT. Its translation: CASSSQGGNSPLHF. Based on the CDR3 plus reference TRBV5-1 and TRBJ1-6, the full variable domain is KAGVTQTPRYLIKTRGQQVTLSCSPISGHRSVSWYQQTPGQGLQFLFEYFSETQRNKGNFPGRFSGRQFSNSRSEMNVSTLELGDSALYLCASSSQGGNSPLHFGNGTRLTVT.

This clone has a count of ten or more. This chain uses TRBV2 with TRBJ2-7; a possible D gene is TRBD2 (5 bases). This CDR3 region has 14 residues. The V gene's germline CDR1 is SNHLY and CDR2 FYNNEI. V was trimmed by 3 bases and J by 3 bases, leaving 12 bases between them. The CDR3 spells CASSDAGGVYEQYF. The CDR3 DNA follows: TGTGCCAGCAGTGATGCCGGAGGAGTCTACGAGCAGTACTTC. The full variable domain, completed using reference TRBV2 and TRBJ2-7, is EPEVTQTPSHQVTQMGQEVILRCVPISNHLYFYWYRQILGQKVEFLVSFYNNEISEKSEIFDDQFSVERPDGSNFTLKIRSTKLEDSAMYFCASSDAGGVYEQYFGPGTRLTVT.

The chain employs TRBV4-1 and TRBJ1-2; tentatively, D is TRBD1 (6 bases). Germline lookup yields CDR1 MGHRA and CDR2 YSYEKL. CDR3 length: 16 residues. V shed 2 bases and J shed 4 bases, with 17 bases lying between them. CDR3 in amino acids: CASSQTGTPASYGYTF. CDR3 nucleotide sequence: TGCGCCAGCAGCCAAACCGGGACACCAGCCTCCTATGGCTACACCTTC.

The table lists this clone with a count of one. V gene TRBV19 combines with J gene TRBJ2-7; D is possibly TRBD2 (5 bases). This CDR3 is built from 12 residues. The germline V gene encodes CDR1 LNHDA and CDR2 SQIVND (reference sequence). V was trimmed by 7 bases and J by 4 bases, leaving 11 bases between them. CDR3 in amino acids: CASTGKGYEQYF. CDR3 DNA: TGTGCCAGTACGGGGAAAGGGTACGAGCAGTACTTC.

The gene calls are TRBV28 and TRBJ1-1, with 7 bases that match TRBD1. CDR1 and CDR2 (germline): MDHEN, SYDVKM. The CDR3 contains 14 residues. J lost 11 bases, V lost 5 bases, and 14 bases had no gene match. CDR3 coding DNA: TGTGCCAGCAGTATACTCCCGGGACAGAGGGCGGCTTTCTTT. It is translated as CASSILPGQRAAFF.

The chain employs TRBV6-1 and TRBJ2-5; 15 bases match TRBD2. Germline CDR1 is MNHNS and CDR2 is SASEGT. The length of the CDR3 is 20 residues. The junction had 16 bases not matched to a gene; V was cut back by 3 bases and J by 5 bases. CDR3 protein: CASSDQPGTSGRPFRETQYF. The DNA for the CDR3 is TGTGCCAGCAGTGACCAGCCCGGGACTAGCGGGAGGCCCTTCAGGGAGACCCAGTACTTC.

The rearrangement uses TRBV18 and TRBJ2-7; D remains ambiguous. Per the germline V gene, CDR1 is KGHSH and CDR2 is LQKENI. Trimming took off 4 bases at V and 3 bases at J, with 4 bases between the two ends. The length of the CDR3 is 11 residues. The DNA of the CDR3 is TGTGCCAGCTCACTCCACTACGAGCAGTACTTC. This encodes CASSLHYEQYF.

The chain combines TRBV18 with TRBJ2-5; 11 bases are a match to TRBD1. The assigned J gene may be wrong: the sequence end matches TRBJ2-7 better. The length of the CDR3 is 15 residues. CDR1 is KGHSH and CDR2 is LQKENI in the germline V gene. The CDR3 here is CASSPGQGAMYEQYF. Here the CDR3 DNA reads TGTGCCAGCTCGCCTGGACAGGGGGCTATGTACGAGCAGTACTTC.

The chain combines TRBV19 with TRBJ2-7; D is undetermined. V was clipped by 3 bases and J by 4 bases, with 10 bases between them. This CDR3 spans 13 amino acids. The V gene's germline CDR1 is LNHDA and CDR2 SQIVND (reference sequence). CDR3 loop: CASSMLMYYEQYF. The CDR3 DNA follows: TGTGCCAGTAGTATGCTAATGTATTACGAGCAGTACTTC.

The genes are TRBV18 and TRBJ1-2, with D maybe TRBD1 (5 bases). CDR1 is KGHSH, CDR2 LQKENI, per germline. CDR3 size: 15 residues. Trimming cost V 0 bases and J 3 bases, with 11 bases left between them. Here the CDR3 DNA reads TGTGCCAGCTCACCACCGCTGGGCAGGGACTATGGCTACACCTTC. Amino acid sequence: CASSPPLGRDYGYTF.

This clone came up once. The V call is TRBV5-1, the J call TRBJ2-5; 11 bases fit TRBD2. The trim removed 0 bases at V and 5 bases at J, leaving 12 bases unmatched. CDR3 length: 18 amino acids. Germline V CDR1 and CDR2: SGHRS, YFSETQ. The DNA of the CDR3 is TGCGCCAGCAGCTTGGAACTAGCGGGAGCTGAGGGGTGGGAGACCCAGTACTTC. Protein: CASSLELAGAEGWETQYF.

In nucleotides, the CDR3 is TGTGCCAGCAGCCAAGATCTGCTACGGGAGACCCAGTACTTC. It codes for CASSQDLLRETQYF. The chain links TRBV14 to TRBJ2-5; D uncertain. The ends were cut back, 0 bases at V and 5 bases at J, with 10 bases in the middle. The CDR3 covers 14 residues. Germline V CDR1 and CDR2: SGHDN, FVKESK.

The chain carries TRBV4-1 and TRBJ1-1; unclear D gene. Germline V gene sequence: CDR1 MGHRA, CDR2 YSYEKL. V dropped 1 base and J dropped 5 bases, with 11 bases sitting between them. The CDR3 length is 14 residues. The CDR3: CASSQGISVTEAFF. The CDR3, as DNA: TGCGCCAGCAGCCAAGGCATCTCGGTTACTGAAGCTTTCTTT.

V is TRBV11-2 and J is TRBJ2-1; 8 positions match TRBD2. The V gene's germline CDR1 is SGHAT and CDR2 FQNNGV. After removal of 4 bases from V and 8 bases from J, the junction contained 10 bases not matched to a gene. The CDR3 has 15 amino acids. The CDR3 DNA reads TGTGCCAGCAGCTACCGGCCTGTGCGGGGGGATGAGCAGTTCTTC. It encodes CASSYRPVRGDEQFF.

The V gene is TRBV4-1, the J gene TRBJ1-6, with 8 bases matching TRBD1. The CDR3 spans 14 residues. Germline V gene lookup returns CDR1 MGHRA and CDR2 YSYEKL. Trimming at V came to 1 base and at J to 9 bases, leaving 2 bases not matched to a gene. This CDR3 reads CASSQVQGASPLHF. CDR3 coding DNA: TGCGCCAGCAGCCAAGTCCAGGGGGCTTCACCCCTCCACTTT.

This clone was recorded a few times. The chain links TRBV6-1 to TRBJ2-7, with 10 nucleotides matching TRBD1. With 6 bases clipped from V and 8 bases from J, the junction kept 7 bases outside the gene matches. Germline loops: CDR1 MNHNS, CDR2 SASEGT. The CDR3 totals 13 residues. The CDR3 reads CASRDRGSTQQYF. The CDR3 bases are TGTGCCAGCAGGGACAGGGGGTCTACGCAGCAGTACTTC.

The chain has TRBV2 and TRBJ1-6, with D perhaps matching TRBD1 (6 bases). Trimming left V 5 bases short and J 7 bases short, with 18 bases between. CDR1 and CDR2 (germline): SNHLY, FYNNEI. The CDR3 length is 16 residues. As DNA, the CDR3 is TGTGCCAGCAGTTCTTCCACAGGGCTGTGGAATTCACCCCTCCACTTT. Amino acid sequence: CASSSSTGLWNSPLHF.

V and J are TRBV19 and TRBJ1-2; TRBD1 matches at 7 bases. Unmatched junction bases numbered 9, after V lost 6 bases and J lost 8 bases. The CDR3 is made up of 13 amino acids. Germline CDR1 and CDR2: LNHDA and SQIVND (reference sequence). The CDR3 DNA reads as TGTGCCAGTAGAAGAACAGGGGTGGGCGGCTACACCTTC. This gives the protein CASRRTGVGGYTF.

The V gene is TRBV11-3, the J gene TRBJ2-4; 7 bases agree with TRBD2. The trim removed 5 bases at V and 9 bases at J, leaving 7 bases unmatched. The CDR3 has 13 amino acids. Germline V gives CDR1 SGHNT, CDR2 YENEEA. This chain's CDR3 is CASSLGTTGIQYF. Written as DNA, the CDR3 is TGTGCCAGCAGCCTAGGGACTACGGGCATTCAGTACTTC. Variable domain in full (rest from reference TRBV11-3 and TRBJ2-4): EAGVVQSPRYKIIEKKQPVAFWCNPISGHNTLYWYLQNLGQGPELLIRYENEEAVDDSQLPKDRFSAERLKGVDSTLKIQPAELGDSAVYLCASSLGTTGIQYFGAGTRLSVL.

This chain joins TRBV6-5 and TRBJ1-2; a possible D gene is TRBD1 (6 bases). This CDR3 is built from 12 residues. CDR1 is MNHEY and CDR2 is SVGAGI in the germline V gene. V lost 5 bases and J 5 bases, leaving 9 bases between the germline ends. For the CDR3, the DNA is TGTGCCAGCAGTCAACAGGGTTATGGCTACACCTTC. Protein product: CASSQQGYGYTF.

The chain is built from TRBV19 and TRBJ2-7, with D tentatively TRBD2 (5 bases). With 1 base removed from V and 3 bases from J, the gap between germline ends came to 13 bases. The CDR3 runs 15 residues. CDR1 and CDR2 (germline): LNHDA, SQIVND (reference sequence). CDR3: CASSIGGYQDYEQYF. The CDR3 nucleotides read TGTGCCAGTAGTATAGGAGGGTATCAGGACTACGAGCAGTACTTC.